This T cell receptor beta chain is drawn from a study of blood T cell repertoires in COVID-19. With V trimmed by 2 bases and J by 4 bases, 7 bases remained unmatched. This CDR3 is built from 17 residues. CDR1 and CDR2 (germline): LGHNA, YSLEER. This table comes from immunoSEQ multiplex PCR, and its TCRdb copy is limited to in-frame clones, with some not included. The data contain roughly 42,000 clones, 70% to 90% of them seen just once; the ten biggest clones take up 9% to 15%. This sequence was found in a human donor in a cohort sampled during active COVID-19. Sequenced: peripheral blood. The J gene is TRBJ2-7, the V gene TRBV4-3, with 14 positions matching TRBD2. The CDR3 DNA sequence: TGCGCCAGCAGCCAACAGACTAGCGGGGGGGCTCCTTACGAGCAGTACTTC. It yields the protein CASSQQTSGGAPYEQYF.